Listed below are T cell receptor beta chains from one sample, sequenced in a study of T cell responses to AZD1222 COVID-19 vaccine. Sequenced by immunoSEQ multiplex PCR; TCRdb stores in-frame clones only, minus some. The data contain some 86,000 clones, about 84% of them seen just once; the ten biggest clones take up approximately 22%. The material was peripheral blood, obtained on day 0 of AZD1222 vaccination. These receptors were taken from an adult in good health. CDR3s include the opening cysteine and the closing phenylalanine or tryptophan.

J,V,CDR3
TRBJ1-2,TRBV19,CASSTGGLWNSYGYTF
TRBJ2-7,TRBV5-1,CASSPVAGAYEQYF
TRBJ2-1,TRBV6-5,CAVTFGSEQFF
TRBJ2-1,TRBV2,CASSGAQTSVAGVYNEQFF
TRBJ2-2,TRBV7-2,CASIRLAGVNTGELFF
TRBJ1-1,TRBV11-2,CASSQTESRGQAFF
TRBJ1-3,TRBV6-5,CASTSWGGGNTIYF
TRBJ1-1,TRBV2,CASSLTTEAFF
TRBJ2-2,TRBV7-9,CASGRTGQHLTTGELFF
TRBJ2-7,TRBV14,CASSPKWGFSSYEQYF
TRBJ2-5,TRBV5-1,CASSFGTSGKETQYF
TRBJ2-2,TRBV5-6,CASSLVSGGIVTGELFF
TRBJ2-3,TRBV24-1,CATSDRVTDTQYF
TRBJ1-6,TRBV19,CASSNHGNSPLHF
TRBJ1-4,TRBV4-1,CASSQGLGEKLFF
TRBJ1-2,TRBV18,CASSPGVNYGYTF
TRBJ2-1,TRBV7-9,CASSSLSGSSYNEQFF
TRBJ1-1,TRBV12-5,CASGLQGTRPFF
TRBJ2-7,TRBV9,CASSGTAGASYEQYF
TRBJ2-2,TRBV6-5,CASSLGYTGELFF
TRBJ2-5,TRBV5-1,CASSSGRATETQYF
TRBJ1-1,TRBV14,CASSQGGQGTEAFF
TRBJ1-1,TRBV7-9,CASSLQNTEAFF
TRBJ2-1,TRBV4-2,CASSQGQARDEQFF
TRBJ1-2,TRBV13,CASSQGDGYGYTF
TRBJ2-2,TRBV18,CASSPRDRNTGELFF
TRBJ2-7,TRBV5-4,CASSAGTTYEQYF
TRBJ2-2,TRBV9,CASSDKGGNTGELFF
TRBJ1-4,TRBV14,CASSPRPGWNEKLFF
TRBJ2-3,TRBV30,CAWSVQVTQYF
TRBJ1-2,TRBV7-9,CASSRSTGGGYTF
TRBJ1-1,TRBV30,CAWMFGTGKTEAFF
TRBJ1-2,TRBV27,CASSEGAANYGYTF
TRBJ1-3,TRBV6-1,CASREVRGNTIYF
TRBJ2-2,TRBV7-6,CASSLEGAGELFF
TRBJ1-5,TRBV3-1/TRBV3-2,CASSQRGSQPQHF
TRBJ1-2,TRBV5-6,CASNDRGRGYTF
TRBJ1-2,TRBV11-2,CASRRSQGAASGYTF
TRBJ1-1,TRBV5-1,CASRPGTPQWTEAFF
TRBJ1-2,TRBV7-9,CASSLKLRDTNYGYTF
TRBJ1-2,TRBV19,CASKPPLGRSYGYTF
TRBJ2-5,TRBV3-1/TRBV3-2,CASSQSRVETQYF
TRBJ1-1,TRBV9,CASSATGNTEAFF
TRBJ1-4,TRBV4-1,CASSRGQGRTNEKLFF
TRBJ1-2,TRBV4-2,CASSQNIDRVDGYTF
TRBJ1-3,TRBV7-9,CASSQTGMGNTIYF
TRBJ2-7,TRBV4-1,CASSQEWGGDYEQYF
TRBJ2-3,TRBV29-1,CSVDGGLLTSDTQYF
TRBJ2-7,TRBV5-4,CASSNQGSSYEQYF
TRBJ2-2,TRBV18,CASSPLTNPDTGELFF
TRBJ1-2,TRBV11-2,CASSPYFVRAGGREGYTF
TRBJ2-3,TRBV4-2,CASSQVRAGGATDTQYF
TRBJ1-2,TRBV19,CASTPPVGRDYYGYTF
TRBJ2-7,TRBV6-4,CARGAGEQYF
TRBJ1-5,TRBV19,CASSSGQVSNQPQHF